The entry below describes one TCR beta chain. In the authors' workflow: Amplification of reference gene primers was used by the study to estimate nucleated cell counts. Method: immunoSEQ multiplex PCR; TCRdb's copy keeps in-frame clones and lacks some. V, J and clone size derive from that table, while D and trimming were established from the DNA sequence. The sample holds about 480,000 clones, approximately 91% seen once. The data were taken from a study of blood T cell repertoires in COVID-19. In the study overall: The analysed material was cDNA or gDNA that came from T cells, B-cell-depleted T cells, or PBMCs.

The V end was cut by 5 bases, the J end by 6 bases, with 13 bases between. This CDR3 has 13 amino acids. The V call is TRBV12-3 or TRBV12-4, the J call TRBJ1-2, with D possibly matching TRBD1 (6 bases). The sequenced sample consisted of PBMCs or T cells enriched from blood (not recorded which). This receptor was obtained from a woman aged 60-70 years who had recovered from COVID-19. CDR3 sequence: CASSLPAGDGYTF. For the CDR3, the DNA is TGTGCCAGCAGTCTACCGGCAGGGGATGGCTACACCTTC.